This T cell receptor (beta chain) was profiled in a study of cytomegalovirus exposure and HLA in healthy donors. Study conclusions and caveats: Apparent HLA restriction characterized most CMV-associated TCR beta chains in a later analysis. In a later analysis, DRB1 alleles had the most associated TCRs; HLA-C alleles the fewest. In an earlier analysis, in several hundred donors, most V segments appeared productive either ~90% or ~30% of the time. Solely CMV serostatus was available to characterize immune exposure.

V lost 1 base to trimming and J lost 5 bases; unmatched junction nucleotides: 1. Looked up from germline, CDR1 is KGHSH and CDR2 is LQKENI. The CDR3 is made up of 13 amino acids. Comment on this clone: Its specificity is unknown.

The PCR ran on 60 Vbeta and 13 Jbeta primers. Sequenced by immunoSEQ multiplex PCR; TCRdb stores in-frame clones only, minus some. The sample includes 150,000 or so clones, more than 7.5% of them seen just once. Sequencing was done on a sample of PBMCs. The source of this sequence is a man aged 50 to 60 in good health and CMV-seronegative. The gene calls are TRBV18 and TRBJ2-5, with 7 positions matching TRBD1. The CDR3 bases are TGTGCCAGCTCACCACGACAGGGCGAGACCCAGTACTTC. It translates to CASSPRQGETQYF.